Sequencing of this TCR beta chain was carried out in a study of T-cell reconstitution after alpha-beta-depleted transplantation in children. Unique molecular identifiers tagged the TCRbeta library. From the PCR reads, TCRdb called clonotypes with MiXCR, one entry per CDR3 protein. The table lists over 80,000 distinct CDR3 sequences, around a quarter of them singletons. Study findings and constraints: A year post-transplant, T-cell counts and diversity derived mostly from newly produced T cells. After transplant, at about two months, alpha-beta T cells were reportedly derived from several hundred expanded graft clones.

Germline CDR1 SQVTM, CDR2 ANQGSEA. After removal of 0 bases from V and 2 bases from J, the junction contained 10 bases not matched to a gene. This CDR3 is 17 amino acids long. To note about this clonotype: Its antigen is unidentified.

The material was PBMCs, obtained before TCRalphabeta/CD19-depleted stem cell transplant. The clonotype comes from a boy between 2 and 15 years old with acute lymphoblastic leukemia, due to receive a stem cell transplant. The rearrangement joins TRBV29-1 to TRBJ2-1; TRBD2 matches at 7 bases. The chain's CDR3 is CSVEDPSGGAAYNEQFF. The CDR3 nucleotides read TGCAGCGTTGAAGACCCTAGCGGAGGGGCCGCCTACAATGAGCAGTTCTTC.